This T cell receptor beta chain originates from a study of Graves' ophthalmopathy and Graves' hyperthyroidism (dated by TCRdb to the late 2010s). For the study in its entirety: Stable hyperthyroidism was defined as no progression to ophthalmopathy within 18 months of follow-up. A discovery set of more than 90 patients (about 45 ophthalmopathy, about 55 stable hyperthyroidism) was enrolled to explore V-J signatures distinguishing ophthalmopathy from hyperthyroidism. In about six hyperthyroidism patients, the T-cell repertoires found in thyroid tissue were compared with those found in blood. In total, around 140 blood samples were TCR-sequenced: approximately 42 ophthalmopathy, 75 hyperthyroidism and some 17 hyperthyroidism-to-ophthalmopathy patients. An independent validation cohort comprised 18 hyperthyroidism patients and 15 to 17 patients who later progressed from hyperthyroidism to ophthalmopathy. Following sampling, methimazole starting at 30 mg daily was administered to hyperthyroidism patients, and high-dose intravenous methylprednisolone was administered to ophthalmopathy patients. To tell Graves' ophthalmopathy apart from Graves' hyperthyroidism, and to predict which patients would progress to ophthalmopathy, the study relied on TCR beta repertoire signatures.

Points on this clonotype: The specificity of this receptor is unknown. The sample holds no much larger clone one base away, and base qualities are not on file.

Hyperthyroidism patients were newly diagnosed, with disease duration under 2 months, and aged 18 to 65 years. Patients with other autoimmune diseases, uncontrolled infections, pregnancy or lactation were excluded from the study. Diagnosis relied on clinical symptoms, serum thyroxine, TRAb, thyroid ultrasound and orbital computed tomography. Total RNA was extracted using Trizol reagent, and RNA quality was checked on an Agilent 2100 Bioanalyzer. For repertoire sequencing, TCR beta CDR3 regions were amplified from RNA transcripts. The first round was an RT-PCR using HTBI primers with the Qiagen OneStep RT-PCR kit, and this first round was followed by a second-round multiplex PCR, then size selection and purification. The libraries underwent paired-end sequencing with 100 bp reads on an Illumina HiSeq2000. The authors processed their data as follows. SOAPnuke was used to process the reads, throwing out any read that had adapters, had uncalled bases, had a mean Phred below 15, or lacked an exact constant-primer or identifier match. COPE v1.2.5 was used to merge high-quality paired reads. Each unique nucleotide sequence was defined as a clonotype, and clonotypes were aligned to IMGT TRB V, D and J references with MiTCR v1.1. Only V-J combinations with frequency above 0.0001 were analysed, covering approximately 99% of repertoires. For each V-J combination, a TCR clonal expansion and chaos score was defined as the ratio of F50 clonal expansion to chaos observed in the TCRdist matrix. Welch's t-statistics and random forest were used to reduce features to about a dozen V-J combinations, which were fed into a naive Bayes classifier. Thyroid-blood repertoire similarity was quantified with the Morisita-Horn index. TCRdb reprocessed the public reads (quality trimming at Q25 with fastp, clone calling with MiXCR) and kept in-frame beta chains. Each entry merges the rows of one CDR3 protein and shows their most common DNA and genes. What appears here as the V and J calls and clone size reflects TCRdb's work, not the paper's. The sample contains about 550,000 distinct CDR3 sequences, 39% of them found a single time. Roughly 4% of the sample rests with the top ten.

V is reduced by 8 bases and J by 3 bases, leaving a spacing of 17 bases between them. CDR1 is given as MNHNS and CDR2 as SASEGT, both from the germline V gene. Including the terminal cysteine and phenylalanine, the CDR3 comprises 14 residues. The sequence is cut down to CDR3 DNA, 42 bases in frame from base 1. Paper-wide results and their limitations: In validation, the model predicted ophthalmopathy progression with 55% to 71% sensitivity and roughly 72% specificity; some 13 predicted patients were CT-confirmed with GO in a median of roughly 6.8 months. Most of the expanded thyroid clonotypes with a frequency above 0.001 were also detected in blood, and it was suggested that the thyroid immune response may be reflected by blood repertoires. In cross-validation, the 13-signature model distinguished ophthalmopathy from stable hyperthyroidism with nearly 90% sensitivity and nearly 82% specificity, and in the test set the corresponding values were approximately 80% and 68%. No statistical method was used to predetermine the sample size, and group allocation was not hidden from the investigators.

The sequence came from an adult man with Graves' hyperthyroidism. Recombination joined TRBV6-1 with TRBJ2-7; a tentative D call is TRBD2 (6 bases match). Sequenced sample: peripheral blood or thyroid tissue (not recorded which). The CDR3 corresponds to CASGGTPLIYEQYF. The nucleotides are TGTGCCAGCGGAGGGACCCCACTAATCTACGAGCAGTACTTC.